This is a list of T cell receptor beta chains from one sample in a study of immune cell composition in non-small cell lung cancer. This table comes from immunoSEQ multiplex PCR, and its TCRdb copy is limited to in-frame clones, with some not included. Of 4,700 or so clones listed, 60% to 85% are singletons. Sample: lung tumor tissue. These receptors were collected from a human donor with non-small cell lung cancer. CDR3s include the opening cysteine and the closing phenylalanine or tryptophan. Each record gives: clone size, J gene, D gene, V gene, CDR3 DNA, CDR3 protein. D genes are given only for firm matches. Size is omitted from some rows. Given values are once, few, many or a class for expanded clones.

>NA|TRBJ2-1|TRBD2|TRBV7-7
TGTGCCAGCAGCCCTAGTTCTCATACCGGGACTAGGATGAATGAGCAGTTCTTC
CASSPSSHTGTRMNEQFF
>NA|TRBJ1-1|NA|TRBV2
TGTGCCAGCAGTGCTTTTATGAACACTGAAGCTTTCTTT
CASSAFMNTEAFF
>few|TRBJ2-7|TRBD2|TRBV6-5
TGTGCCAGCAGTTCCAGAAGAGGACTAGGATCCTACGAGCAGTACTTC
CASSSRRGLGSYEQYF
>NA|TRBJ1-2|TRBD1|TRBV5-4
TGTGCCAGCAGCTTGGAAGGGACAGGGAGGTTTAATGGCTACACCTTC
CASSLEGTGRFNGYTF
>NA|TRBJ1-3|NA|TRBV7-6
TGTGCCAGCAGCTTAAATGCGGGTTCGGCTGGAAACACCATATATTTT
CASSLNAGSAGNTIYF
>NA|TRBJ1-5|NA|TRBV2
TGTGCCAGCAGTGACATACTTCAGGGGCCCAATCAGCCCCAGCATTTT
CASSDILQGPNQPQHF
>few|TRBJ2-1|NA|TRBV19
TGTGCCAGTAGTATGGCAGTCTCCTACAATGAGCAGTTCTTC
CASSMAVSYNEQFF
>few|TRBJ2-3|TRBD2|TRBV15
TGTGCCACCAGCTCCCGGACTAGCGGAAGCACAGATACGCAGTATTTT
CATSSRTSGSTDTQYF
>NA|TRBJ2-5|NA|TRBV28
TGTGCCAGCCGAGACTCTAGTGCCCAAGAGACCCAGTACTTC
CASRDSSAQETQYF
>NA|TRBJ1-1|NA|TRBV28
TGTGCCAGCATCCGGGGGGGCGCTAGCGCTGAAGCTTTCTTT
CASIRGGASAEAFF
>once|TRBJ2-7|NA|TRBV7-2
TGTGCCAGCAGCTTAGGCCGGAGTATTTTCTACGAGCAGTACTTC
CASSLGRSIFYEQYF
>NA|TRBJ1-5|TRBD1|TRBV6-4
TGTGCCACCCCAGCTAGGTGGGCAGGGGGCGAGGAAAGCAATCAGCCCCAGCATTTT
CATPARWAGGEESNQPQHF
>NA|TRBJ2-7|TRBD2|TRBV18
TGTGCCAGCTCACCAGAACGCGGGAGAGGTTACGAGCAGTACTTC
CASSPERGRGYEQYF
>NA|TRBJ2-7|NA|TRBV5-6
TGTGCCAGCAGCCGGGTGGGGGAGGCGATCTTC
CASSRVGEAIF
>large|TRBJ2-7|TRBD2|TRBV7-3
TGTGCCAGCAGCTCCGGGACTAGCTACGAGCAGTACTTC
CASSSGTSYEQYF
>NA|TRBJ2-1|TRBD2|TRBV10-3
TGTGCCATCAGTGAGTCGAGGTCTAGCGGGAGTTTCGATGAGCAGTTCTTC
CAISESRSSGSFDEQFF
>NA|TRBJ2-2|TRBD1|TRBV10-3
TGTGCCATCAGTGAGTCGATTGGACAGGGCACCGGGGAACTGTTTTTT
CAISESIGQGTGELFF
>few|TRBJ1-2|TRBD1|TRBV2
TGTGCCAGCAGGCTACAGGGGGCGCATGGCTACACCTTC
CASRLQGAHGYTF
>few|TRBJ2-2|TRBD2|TRBV28
TGTGCCAGCAGTTTTGGGACTAGCATTAGCACCGGGGAGCTGTTTTTT
CASSFGTSISTGELFF
>NA|TRBJ1-3|NA|TRBV28
TGTGCCAGCAGGGCAGGGAGAAACACCATATATTTT
CASRAGRNTIYF
>once|TRBJ1-1|NA|TRBV4-2
TGTGCCAGCAGCTTGGATCACCAGGGCCCGGACACTGAAGCTTTCTTT
CASSLDHQGPDTEAFF
>NA|TRBJ2-1|TRBD1|TRBV5-1
TGCGCCAGCAGCTTGGGAGGGACAGGGCCCAATGAGCAGTTCTTC
CASSLGGTGPNEQFF
>NA|TRBJ2-5|TRBD2|TRBV6-1
TGTGCCAGCAGCGGGACTAGTCAAGAGACCCAGTACTTC
CASSGTSQETQYF
>NA|TRBJ2-4|NA|TRBV10-1
TGCGCCAGCAGTGAAGTGGGGGAGGAAAACATTCAGTACTTC
CASSEVGEENIQYF
>NA|TRBJ2-2|NA|TRBV4-1
TGCGCCAGCAGCCAAGTTGGTTCCGGGTCCGGGGAGCTGTTTTTT
CASSQVGSGSGELFF
>NA|TRBJ2-7|TRBD2|TRBV27
TGTGCCAGCAGTCCCAATAGCGGGAGGGCCTACGAGCAGTACTTC
CASSPNSGRAYEQYF
>NA|TRBJ2-1|TRBD2|TRBV5-1
TGCGCCAGCGGGCGGGAGGGTCCCCAGAGGGGGCAGTTCTTC
CASGREGPQRGQFF
>NA|TRBJ2-1|NA|TRBV7-9
TGTGCCAGCAGCTTAAGGGGGGGAGAGTCCCACAATGAGCAGTTCTTC
CASSLRGGESHNEQFF
>NA|TRBJ2-1|TRBD2|TRBV28
TGTGCCAGCAGTTCCCCTAGCGGGAGGCGCAATGAGCAGTTCTTC
CASSSPSGRRNEQFF
>NA|TRBJ2-1|TRBD2|TRBV6-4
TGTGCCAGCAGTGACTCAGCGGGATACAATGAGCAGTTCTTC
CASSDSAGYNEQFF
>NA|TRBJ2-1|NA|TRBV19
TGTGCCAGTAGTATTGCACAGGGCGGCTACAATGAGCAGTTCTTC
CASSIAQGGYNEQFF
>NA|TRBJ2-4|TRBD2|TRBV18
TGTGCCAGCTCACCGACTAGCGGGAAAAACATTCAGTACTTC
CASSPTSGKNIQYF